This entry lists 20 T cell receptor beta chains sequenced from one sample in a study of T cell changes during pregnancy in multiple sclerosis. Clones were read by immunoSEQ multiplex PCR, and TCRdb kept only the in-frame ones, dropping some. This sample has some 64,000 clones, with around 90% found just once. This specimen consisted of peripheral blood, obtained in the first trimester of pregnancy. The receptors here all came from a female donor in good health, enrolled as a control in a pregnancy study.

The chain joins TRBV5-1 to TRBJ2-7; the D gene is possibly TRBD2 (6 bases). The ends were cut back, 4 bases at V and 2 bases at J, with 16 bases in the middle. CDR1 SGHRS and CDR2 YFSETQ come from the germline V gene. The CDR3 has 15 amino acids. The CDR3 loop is CASSPRLGGPYEQYF. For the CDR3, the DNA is TGCGCCAGCAGCCCCCGCCTGGGGGGACCCTACGAGCAGTACTTC.

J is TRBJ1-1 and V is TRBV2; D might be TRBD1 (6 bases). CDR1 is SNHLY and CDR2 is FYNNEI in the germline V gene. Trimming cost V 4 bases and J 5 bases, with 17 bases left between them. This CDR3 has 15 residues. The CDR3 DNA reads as TGTGCCAGCAGTGTAGAGACAGGATCGGGAACTGAAGCTTTCTTT. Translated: CASSVETGSGTEAFF.

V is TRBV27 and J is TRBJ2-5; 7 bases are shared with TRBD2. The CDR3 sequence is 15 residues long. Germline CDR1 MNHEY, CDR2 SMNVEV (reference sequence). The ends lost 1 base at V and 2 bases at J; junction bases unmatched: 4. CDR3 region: CASSLLGSGQETQYF. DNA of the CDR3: TGTGCCAGCAGTTTATTGGGTAGCGGGCAAGAGACCCAGTACTTC.

In DNA, the CDR3 is TGTGCCAGCAGTAGGACAGATGATCAGCCCCAGCATTTT. It specifies CASSRTDDQPQHF. The J gene is TRBJ1-5, the V gene TRBV7-8; weak D call: TRBD1 (6 bases). Trimming left V 6 bases short and J 5 bases short, with 11 bases between. The CDR3 length is 13 residues. Germline loops: CDR1 SGHVS, CDR2 FQNEAQ.

The CDR3 DNA reads as TGTGCCAGCTCACCACAAAGGGGTAACAGGGGGCCGGATAGCTCCTACGAGCAGTACTTC. This translates into CASSPQRGNRGPDSSYEQYF. The V and J genes are TRBV18 and TRBJ2-7; TRBD1 aligns across 9 bases. Trimming removed 1 base from V and 0 bases from J; junction bases left unmatched: 16. The CDR3 sequence is 20 residues long. Germline V gives CDR1 KGHSH, CDR2 LQKENI. Looking up the rest from reference TRBV18 and TRBJ2-7 gives the full variable domain: NAGVMQNPRHLVRRRGQEARLRCSPMKGHSHVYWYRQLPEEGLKFMVYLQKENIIDESGMPKERFSAEFPKEGPSILRIQQVVRGDSAAYFCASSPQRGNRGPDSSYEQYFGPGTRLTVT.

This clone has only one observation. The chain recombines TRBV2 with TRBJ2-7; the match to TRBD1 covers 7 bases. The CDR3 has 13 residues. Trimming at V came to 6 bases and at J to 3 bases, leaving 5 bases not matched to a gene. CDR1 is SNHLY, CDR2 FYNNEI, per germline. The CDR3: CASRLTGNYEQYF. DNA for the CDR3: TGTGCCAGCAGGCTGACAGGGAACTACGAGCAGTACTTC. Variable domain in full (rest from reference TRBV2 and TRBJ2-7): EPEVTQTPSHQVTQMGQEVILRCVPISNHLYFYWYRQILGQKVEFLVSFYNNEISEKSEIFDDQFSVERPDGSNFTLKIRSTKLEDSAMYFCASRLTGNYEQYFGPGTRLTVT.

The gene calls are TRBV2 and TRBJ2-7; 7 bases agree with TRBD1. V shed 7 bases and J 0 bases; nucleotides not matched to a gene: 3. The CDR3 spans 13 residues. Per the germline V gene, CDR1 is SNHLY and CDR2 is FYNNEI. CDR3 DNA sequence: TGTGCCAGCACAGGACAGGACTCCTACGAGCAGTACTTC. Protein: CASTGQDSYEQYF. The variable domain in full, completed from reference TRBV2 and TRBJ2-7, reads EPEVTQTPSHQVTQMGQEVILRCVPISNHLYFYWYRQILGQKVEFLVSFYNNEISEKSEIFDDQFSVERPDGSNFTLKIRSTKLEDSAMYFCASTGQDSYEQYFGPGTRLTVT.

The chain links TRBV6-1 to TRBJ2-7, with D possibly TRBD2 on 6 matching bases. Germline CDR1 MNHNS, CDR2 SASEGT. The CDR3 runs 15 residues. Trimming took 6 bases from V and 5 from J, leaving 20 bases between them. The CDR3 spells CASRERPGGEDEQYF. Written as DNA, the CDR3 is TGTGCCAGCAGGGAAAGACCCGGGGGAGAAGACGAGCAGTACTTC.

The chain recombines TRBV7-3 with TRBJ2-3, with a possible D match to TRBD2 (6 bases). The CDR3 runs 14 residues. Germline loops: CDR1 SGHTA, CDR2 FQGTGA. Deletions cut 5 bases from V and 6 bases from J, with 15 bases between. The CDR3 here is CASSLTGGPDTQYF. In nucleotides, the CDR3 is TGTGCCAGCAGCCTCACTGGAGGGCCGGATACGCAGTATTTT.

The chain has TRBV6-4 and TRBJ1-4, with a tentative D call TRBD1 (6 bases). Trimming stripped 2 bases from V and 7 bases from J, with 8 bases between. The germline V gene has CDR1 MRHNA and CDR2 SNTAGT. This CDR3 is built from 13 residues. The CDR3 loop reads CASSDQGGEKLFF. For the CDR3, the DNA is TGTGCCAGCAGTGACCAAGGGGGTGAAAAACTGTTTTTT.

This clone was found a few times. This CDR3 reads CASGLAGGTEQFF. The CDR3 nucleotides are TGCGCCAGCGGACTAGCGGGGGGCACCGAGCAGTTCTTC. V is TRBV4-3 and J is TRBJ2-1; 14 bases fit TRBD2. Germline CDR1 LGHNA, CDR2 YSLEER. The V and J ends lost 8 bases and 10 bases, in that order; junction bases with no gene match: 4. The CDR3 runs to 13 residues.

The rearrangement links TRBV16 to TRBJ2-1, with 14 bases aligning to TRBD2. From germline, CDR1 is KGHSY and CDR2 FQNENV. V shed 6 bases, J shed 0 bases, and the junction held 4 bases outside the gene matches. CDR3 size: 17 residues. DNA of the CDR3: TGTGCCAGCAGACCCGGGACTAGCGGGAGCTCCTACAATGAGCAGTTCTTC. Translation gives CASRPGTSGSSYNEQFF.

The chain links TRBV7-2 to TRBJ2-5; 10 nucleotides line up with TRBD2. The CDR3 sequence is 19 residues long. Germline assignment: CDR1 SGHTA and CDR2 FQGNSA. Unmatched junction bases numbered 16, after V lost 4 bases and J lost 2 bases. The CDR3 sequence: CASSSRTSGAPFSQETQYF. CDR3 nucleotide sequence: TGTGCCAGCAGCTCTCGGACTAGCGGAGCCCCATTCTCACAAGAGACCCAGTACTTC.

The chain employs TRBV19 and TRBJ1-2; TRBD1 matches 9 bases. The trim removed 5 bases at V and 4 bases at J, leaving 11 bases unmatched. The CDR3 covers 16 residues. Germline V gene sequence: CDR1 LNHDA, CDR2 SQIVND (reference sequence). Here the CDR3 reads CASSAPRTGDIYGYTF. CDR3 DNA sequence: TGTGCCAGTAGTGCCCCCAGGACAGGGGATATCTATGGCTACACCTTC.

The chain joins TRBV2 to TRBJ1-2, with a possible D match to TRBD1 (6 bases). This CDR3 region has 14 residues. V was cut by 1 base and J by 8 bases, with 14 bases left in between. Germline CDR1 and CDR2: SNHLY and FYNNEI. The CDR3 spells CASSEVQGRSGYTF. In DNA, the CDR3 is TGTGCCAGCAGTGAAGTACAGGGCCGGTCGGGCTACACCTTC.

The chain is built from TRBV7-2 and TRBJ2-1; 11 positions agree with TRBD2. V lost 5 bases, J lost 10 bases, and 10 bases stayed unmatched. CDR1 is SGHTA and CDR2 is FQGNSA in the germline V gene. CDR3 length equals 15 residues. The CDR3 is CASSPGGSGGAEQFF. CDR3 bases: TGTGCCAGCAGCCCAGGGGGTAGCGGGGGGGCCGAGCAGTTCTTC.

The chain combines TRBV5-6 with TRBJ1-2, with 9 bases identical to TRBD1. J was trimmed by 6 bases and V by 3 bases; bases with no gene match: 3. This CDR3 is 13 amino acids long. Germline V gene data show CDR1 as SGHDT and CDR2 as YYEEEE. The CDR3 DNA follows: TGTGCCAGCAGCTCCGGGACAGGGCATGGCTACACCTTC. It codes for CASSSGTGHGYTF.

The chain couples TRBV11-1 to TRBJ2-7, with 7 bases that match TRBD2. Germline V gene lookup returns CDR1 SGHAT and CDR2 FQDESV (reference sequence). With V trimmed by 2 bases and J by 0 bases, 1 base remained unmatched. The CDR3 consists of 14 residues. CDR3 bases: TGTGCCAGCAGCTTAAGCGGGACCTCCTACGAGCAGTACTTC. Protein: CASSLSGTSYEQYF.

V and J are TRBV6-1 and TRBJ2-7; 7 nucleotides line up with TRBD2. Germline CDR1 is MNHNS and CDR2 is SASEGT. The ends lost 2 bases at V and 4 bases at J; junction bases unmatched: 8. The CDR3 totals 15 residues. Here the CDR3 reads CASSEIKGLGYEQYF. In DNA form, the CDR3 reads TGTGCCAGCAGTGAAATAAAAGGACTAGGGTACGAGCAGTACTTC.

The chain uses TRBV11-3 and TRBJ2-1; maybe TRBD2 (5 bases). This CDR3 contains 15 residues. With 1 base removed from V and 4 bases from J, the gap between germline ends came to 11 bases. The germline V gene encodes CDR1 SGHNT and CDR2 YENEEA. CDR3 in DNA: TGTGCCAGCAGCTTAGTAGGCGGAGGTTACAATGAGCAGTTCTTC. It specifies CASSLVGGGYNEQFF.